The clone carrying this T cell receptor (beta chain) was seen a single time. The sample is drawn from a study of blood T cell repertoires in COVID-19. In the authors' workflow: For nucleated cells, counts were estimated from reference gene primer amplification. Sequenced by immunoSEQ multiplex PCR; TCRdb stores in-frame clones only, minus some. V and J calls and clone size are copied from that table; D and trimming were computed from the DNA. Of 350,000 to 450,000 clones listed, around 87% were seen once; the top ten hold 1.1%. Looked up from germline, CDR1 is WSHSY and CDR2 is SAAADI. Trimming at V came to 6 bases and at J to 5 bases, leaving 8 bases not matched to a gene. The CDR3 runs to 15 residues. Participants were aged 18 to 89 years, lived in about two dozen US areas, and enrolled virtually. Cohort placement rested on clinical history that participants reported themselves. Two negative PCRs, clearance, or symptom resolution had been documented for recovered Cohort 3 donors.

The chain combines TRBV10-2 with TRBJ2-2, with TRBD2 identical over 8 bases. The sample consisted of PBMCs or T cells enriched from blood (not recorded which). This clonotype originated in a man aged 25-45 years who had recovered from COVID-19. This chain's CDR3 is CASSPSGGGTGELFF. CDR3 coding DNA: TGCGCCAGCAGCCCCTCGGGGGGGGGTACCGGGGAGCTGTTTTTT.